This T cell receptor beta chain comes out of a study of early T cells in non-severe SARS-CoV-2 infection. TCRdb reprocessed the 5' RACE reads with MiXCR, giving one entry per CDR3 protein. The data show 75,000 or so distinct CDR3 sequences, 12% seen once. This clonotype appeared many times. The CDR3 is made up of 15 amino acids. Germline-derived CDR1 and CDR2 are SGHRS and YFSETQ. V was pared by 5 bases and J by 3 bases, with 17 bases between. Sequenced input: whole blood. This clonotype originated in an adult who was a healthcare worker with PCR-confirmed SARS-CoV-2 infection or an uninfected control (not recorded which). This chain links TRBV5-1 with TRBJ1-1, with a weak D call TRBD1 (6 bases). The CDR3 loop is CASRSNRAADTEAFF. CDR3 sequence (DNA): TGCGCCAGCAGGTCCAACAGGGCGGCGGACACTGAAGCTTTCTTT.